This T cell receptor (beta chain) was identified in a study of identical twins. Study-level findings and limits: The authors noted that invariant MAIT and iNKT cells could partly confound zero-insertion analyses. Models underestimated TCR alpha sharing (out-of-frame) in monozygotic twins. Twin pairs' shared out-of-frame alpha sequences were enriched in low generation probability. Cord blood beta clonotypes present at high abundance carried fewer insertions; no such pattern appeared in memory repertoires.

Trimming cost V 0 bases and J 5 bases, with 12 bases left between them. This CDR3 spans 15 amino acids. Germline V gene lookup returns CDR1 SGHDT and CDR2 YYEEEE. TCRdb reprocessed the 5' RACE reads with MiXCR, giving one entry per CDR3 protein. The sample yields around 370,000 distinct CDR3 sequences, about 9% seen once. In this sample, this clonotype turned up a few times. Its specificity is unknown. The chain couples TRBV5-6 to TRBJ2-1; D is uncertain. The receptor comes from a woman in her fifties or sixties in good health. Sequenced material: naive T cells sorted from blood. The CDR3 DNA sequence: TGTGCCAGCAGCTTGGTGGGGATTGGTCACAATGAGCAGTTCTTC. Amino acid sequence: CASSLVGIGHNEQFF.